This entry lists 10 T cell receptor beta chains sequenced from one sample in a study of cytomegalovirus exposure and HLA in healthy donors. Primers included in the PCR were 60 Vbeta and 13 Jbeta primers. The assay was immunoSEQ multiplex PCR, and TCRdb's table has in-frame clones only and misses some. Seen here are 70,000 to 95,000 clones, more than 75% observed once, and the top ten hold 2%. Sample: PBMCs. These receptors were obtained from a man younger than 35 in good health and CMV-seronegative.

In this sample, this clone turned up a few times. The rearrangement joins TRBV6-6 to TRBJ2-7; 9 nucleotides match TRBD1. Germline V lookup: CDR1 MNHNY, CDR2 SVGAGI (reference sequence). The CDR3 runs 14 residues. V lost 4 bases to trimming and J lost 5 bases; unmatched junction nucleotides: 6. This chain's CDR3 is CASSWGTGNNEQYF. The CDR3, as DNA: TGTGCCAGCAGTTGGGGGACAGGGAACAACGAGCAGTACTTC.

This chain joins TRBV19 and TRBJ1-4; TRBD1 matches 8 bases. The CDR3 runs to 15 residues. After removal of 3 bases from V and 5 bases from J, the junction contained 5 bases not matched to a gene. The V gene's germline CDR1 is LNHDA and CDR2 SQIVND (reference sequence). CDR3 sequence reads: CASSIPGQGNEKLFF. CDR3 nucleotides: TGTGCCAGTAGTATCCCTGGACAGGGAAATGAAAAACTGTTTTTT.

V usage is TRBV4-1 and J usage is TRBJ2-1; 10 bases agree with TRBD2. Germline V gene lookup returns CDR1 MGHRA and CDR2 YSYEKL. This CDR3 is built from 14 residues. After removal of 7 bases from V and 7 bases from J, the junction contained 7 bases not matched to a gene. CDR3 coding DNA: TGCGCCAGCACCCTACAGCGGGGGGGTAATGAGCAGTTCTTC. The encoded protein is CASTLQRGGNEQFF.

V is TRBV15 and J is TRBJ1-5; 7 nucleotides agree with TRBD1. The CDR3 has 19 amino acids. V lost 3 bases and J lost 2; bases outside the gene matches: 16. The germline V gene has CDR1 LNHNV and CDR2 YYDKDF (reference sequence). The CDR3 region is CATSSRTGGGVGGNQPQHF. The CDR3, as DNA: TGTGCCACCAGCAGTCGTACGGGAGGGGGCGTGGGGGGCAATCAGCCCCAGCATTTT.

The gene calls are TRBV10-3 and TRBJ2-3; D is possibly TRBD1 (6 bases). CDR3 length: 13 amino acids. CDR1 is ENHRY, CDR2 SYGVKD, per germline. The ends were cut back, 3 bases at V and 4 bases at J, with 8 bases in the middle. The CDR3 sequence is CAISDSGADTQYF. The DNA of the CDR3 is TGTGCCATCAGTGATTCAGGGGCAGATACGCAGTATTTT.

The rearrangement uses TRBV19 and TRBJ2-7, with 8 bases identical to TRBD1. V gave up 6 bases and J gave up 4 bases; unmatched junction bases: 11. Germline assignment: CDR1 LNHDA and CDR2 SQIVND (reference sequence). This CDR3 has 15 amino acids. The CDR3 DNA reads as TGTGCCAGTAGCGGTGGACAGGGAAGGTTATACGAGCAGTACTTC. Translated, it gives CASSGGQGRLYEQYF.

The chain combines TRBV5-8 with TRBJ1-5; TRBD1 aligns across 8 bases. CDR1 is SGHTS, CDR2 YDEGEE, per germline. J lost 6 bases, V lost 4 bases, and 15 bases had no gene match. The CDR3 runs to 17 residues. CDR3 protein: CASSPGVSTGDPQPQHF. DNA for the CDR3: TGTGCCAGCAGCCCTGGCGTATCGACAGGGGACCCTCAGCCCCAGCATTTT.

In this sample, this clone turned up once. CDR3 residues: CASSVGTAHGANEQFF. The CDR3 nucleotides are TGCGCCAGCTCCGTTGGGACAGCCCACGGGGCCAATGAGCAGTTCTTC. The chain links TRBV10-1 to TRBJ2-1; 7 nucleotides align to TRBD1. The CDR3 is 16 residues long. Per the germline V gene, CDR1 is WNHNN and CDR2 is SYGVQD (reference sequence). V dropped 8 bases and J dropped 6; count of bases not matched to a gene: 16.

In its sample, this clone was seen once. The rearrangement links TRBV7-8 to TRBJ2-7, with a possible D match to TRBD1 (5 bases). Germline loops: CDR1 SGHVS, CDR2 FQNEAQ. V was cut by 1 base and J by 2 bases, with 15 bases left in between. The CDR3 length is 16 residues. The CDR3, as DNA: TGTGCCAGCAGCTTAGTAACCGACCCCAGGGCCTACGAGCAGTACTTC. Amino acid sequence: CASSLVTDPRAYEQYF.

The chain is built from TRBV11-2 and TRBJ2-1, with D tentatively TRBD1 (5 bases). CDR3 size: 14 residues. Germline-derived CDR1 and CDR2 are SGHAT and FQNNGV. V gave up 6 bases and J gave up 0 bases, with 9 bases separating them. CDR3 region: CASRQASSYNEQFF. In DNA, the CDR3 is TGTGCCAGCAGACAGGCGAGCTCCTACAATGAGCAGTTCTTC.